These T cell receptor beta chains were read from a single sample in a study of shared clonotypes between healthy human individuals. Libraries were prepared by immunoSEQ multiplex PCR; TCRdb keeps only in-frame clonotypes and omits some of them. Counted here are some 2 million clones, 85% to 95% occurring once; the ten biggest clones make up 0.9% to 1.3%. Source material: naive CD8+ T cells sorted from blood. The source is a man between 18 and 29 years old in good health. CDR3s include the opening cysteine and the closing phenylalanine or tryptophan. A D gene is named only where the DNA matches it firmly.

>.|TRBJ2-2|TRBV7-7
TGTGCTAGCAGCCTCTCGGAATCCGGGGAGCTGTTTTTT
CASSLSESGELFF
>.|TRBJ2-1|TRBV10-3
TGTGCCATCAGTGAGGTTATACAGAACAATGAGCAGTTCTTC
CAISEVIQNNEQFF
>TRBD2|TRBJ2-3|TRBV30
TGTGCCTGGAGTGCAAAAAGGACTAGCGGGGGCCGGGGCCCCCTCGATACGCAGTATTTT
CAWSAKRTSGGRGPLDTQYF
>.|TRBJ1-2|TRBV9
TGTGCCAGCAGCTCCCTCGATGGCTACACCTTC
CASSSLDGYTF
>TRBD1|TRBJ1-2|TRBV5-4
TGTGCCAGCAGCCCCTGGACAGGGGATAACGGCTACACCTTC
CASSPWTGDNGYTF
>.|TRBJ1-5|TRBV9
TGTGCCAGCAGCGCCGAGGGGTTTCAGCCCCAGCATTTT
CASSAEGFQPQHF
>TRBD1|TRBJ1-1|TRBV27
TGTGCCAGCAGTCTCAGGGGGAGTGAAGCTTTCTTT
CASSLRGSEAFF
>.|TRBJ1-1|TRBV5-1
TGCGCCAGCAGCTTGAACACCTTGAACACTGAAGCTTTCTTT
CASSLNTLNTEAFF
>TRBD1|TRBJ1-3|TRBV7-3
TGTGCCAGCAGCACCGGGACAGGGCTCGGAAACACCATATATTTT
CASSTGTGLGNTIYF
>.|TRBJ1-1|TRBV7-2
TGTGCCAGCAGCTTGGGTCCCAGTTCGAACACTGAAGCTTTCTTT
CASSLGPSSNTEAFF
>TRBD1|TRBJ2-7|TRBV7-9
TGTGCCAGCACCGTTGGGGGGACAGGGGGCGTGGAGCAGTACTTC
CASTVGGTGGVEQYF
>.|TRBJ2-2|TRBV4-3
TGCGCCAGCAGCCTACTGTCGGGGGTCGACACCGGGGAGCTGTTTTTT
CASSLLSGVDTGELFF